This T cell receptor (beta chain) was recorded in a study of shared clonotypes between healthy human individuals. The wider study: Three CD4 naive, three CD4 memory, two CD8 naive and one CD8 memory plate were used per donor.

Replicate PCRs run on sorted subsets employed 200 to 250 ng DNA, approximately 30,000 T cell genomes. Assay used: immunoSEQ multiplex PCR; TCRdb lists only in-frame clones, some missing. The top ten clones hold roughly 24% of a sample with approximately 720,000 clones, around 90% of them seen once. CD45RO negativity and positive selection for CCR7 defined naive CD8 cells, a population that excluded terminally differentiated effector memory CD45RA+ cells. CDR1 is SGDLS and CDR2 is YYNGEE in the germline V gene. The V and J ends lost 2 bases and 6 bases respectively, with 6 bases between them. This CDR3 is built from 12 residues. Worth noting for this clone: Its antigen is still unknown.

Study findings and constraints: Sequencing depth was expected to affect clonotype sharing among donors. Sampling used blood alone; tissue repertoires probably differ.

V and J are TRBV9 and TRBJ2-1; D uncertain. Material: naive CD8+ T cells sorted from blood. The sequence was obtained from a man aged 25-45 years in good health. The CDR3 DNA reads TGTGCCAGCAGCGTTAGATTCAATGAGCAGTTCTTC. Translated: CASSVRFNEQFF.